The entry below gives a single T cell receptor (beta chain) sequence along with its context. This sample stems from a study of blood T cell repertoires in COVID-19. About the study: The United States, Italy and Spain supplied acute and convalescent COVID-19 samples. Sources were T cells, B-cell-depleted T cells, or PBMCs; the material itself was cDNA or gDNA.

Source study methods: Amplification with reference gene primers provided the estimates of nucleated cell counts. Sequenced by immunoSEQ multiplex PCR; TCRdb stores in-frame clones only, minus some. The V and J calls and clone size come from that table; D and trimming were worked out from the DNA. The sample carries about 140,000 clones, 60% to 80% recorded once. Looked up from germline, CDR1 is SGHAT and CDR2 is FQDESV (reference sequence). The CDR3 covers 12 residues. Trimming removed 5 bases at V and 7 bases at J, with 9 bases between. The sequenced material came from peripheral blood. This chain joins TRBV11-1 and TRBJ2-1, with D hard to call. This sequence was found in a man in his 60s who had recovered from COVID-19. CDR3 DNA sequence: TGTGCCAGCAGCCCTCGCCGGAATGAGCAGTTCTTC. Translated, it gives CASSPRRNEQFF.